Following are 25 T cell receptor beta chains from one sample sequenced in a study of OX40 agonist ivuxolimab in advanced cancers. Repertoires were generated with immunoSEQ multiplex PCR, while TCRdb's copy carries only in-frame clones and drops some. The sample includes 48,000 or so clones, roughly 90% of them seen just once. The material sequenced was CD4+ or CD8+ T cells sorted from blood, taken in a trial of the OX40 agonist ivuxolimab. Receptors originate from an adult with an advanced solid tumor such as melanoma, head and neck, liver or kidney cancer.

The chain combines TRBV28 with TRBJ2-5, with D possibly TRBD1 on 5 matching bases. CDR1 is MDHEN, CDR2 SYDVKM, per germline. V was clipped by 3 bases and J by 2 bases, with 13 bases between them. This CDR3 is 15 amino acids long. DNA of the CDR3: TGTGCCAGCAGTTTGGAAGGGGCTATACAAGAGACCCAGTACTTC. This translates into CASSLEGAIQETQYF. The full variable domain, with the rest looked up from reference TRBV28 and TRBJ2-5, is DVKVTQSSRYLVKRTGEKVFLECVQDMDHENMFWYRQDPGLGLRLIYFSYDVKMKEKGDIPEGYSVSREKKERFSLILESASTNQTSMYLCASSLEGAIQETQYFGPGTRLLVL.

The chain is built from TRBV6-1 and TRBJ2-7, with 8 bases that match TRBD2. The CDR3 sequence is 11 residues long. The V segment lost 9 bases and the J segment 3 bases; nucleotides outside the gene matches: 1. The germline CDR1 and CDR2 sequences are MNHNS and SASEGT. This CDR3 reads CARTSGYEQYF. The DNA for the CDR3 is TGTGCCAGAACTAGCGGCTACGAGCAGTACTTC.

The chain recombines TRBV9 with TRBJ2-7, with D possibly matching TRBD2 (5 bases). The CDR3 runs 14 residues. Germline V gene sequence: CDR1 SGDLS, CDR2 YYNGEE. With 4 bases removed from V and 3 bases from J, the gap between germline ends came to 14 bases. In DNA form, the CDR3 reads TGTGCCAGCAGCTCGAGAGGGCAGAGCTACGAGCAGTACTTC. Amino acids: CASSSRGQSYEQYF.

V and J are TRBV9 and TRBJ1-4, with D possibly matching TRBD1 (6 bases). Germline-derived CDR1 and CDR2 are SGDLS and YYNGEE. This CDR3 contains 15 residues. Trimming removed 2 bases from V and 4 bases from J, with 12 bases in between. CDR3 region: CASSVGGQFNEKLFF. CDR3 sequence (DNA): TGTGCCAGCAGCGTGGGAGGACAGTTTAATGAAAAACTGTTTTTT.

The V gene is TRBV21-1, the J gene TRBJ1-2; the table's TRBD1 call for D was not verified on the DNA. TRBV21-1 is designated a pseudogene. The length of the CDR3 is 15 residues. CDR3 sequence: CASSKNPQGAEGYTF. The DNA of the CDR3 is TGTGCCAGCAGCAAAAACCCACAGGGGGCTGAGGGCTACACCTTC.

With respect to this clone: Sequence at one end of the junction differs from germline and may be a read error. The chain employs TRBV5-6 and TRBJ2-7, with 7 nucleotides matching TRBD2. This CDR3 contains 15 residues. From germline, CDR1 is SGHDT and CDR2 YYEEEE. CDR3 coding DNA: TGTGCCAGCAGATTGGGGGGAGGGGCGGCCTACGAGCAGTACTTC. Translating it yields CASRLGGGAAYEQYF.

This chain links TRBV4-3 with TRBJ1-1, with a possible D match to TRBD1 (6 bases). V gave up 4 bases and J gave up 5 bases, with 11 bases separating them. This CDR3 spans 13 amino acids. Germline V CDR1 and CDR2: LGHNA, YSLEER. For the CDR3, the DNA is TGCGCCAGCAGCCTCGGGGGCTTAACTGAAGCTTTCTTT. Translation gives CASSLGGLTEAFF.

The rearrangement links TRBV4-3 to TRBJ1-5; D remains ambiguous. The CDR3 loop spans 13 amino acids. Germline V lookup: CDR1 LGHNA, CDR2 YSLEER. Trimming took 0 bases from V and 7 from J, leaving 7 bases between them. Here the CDR3 reads CASSQDARQPQHF. CDR3 DNA: TGCGCCAGCAGCCAAGATGCACGCCAGCCCCAGCATTTT.

The chain uses TRBV9 and TRBJ2-1; D may correspond to TRBD1 or TRBD2 (6 bases each). Germline CDR1 is SGDLS and CDR2 is YYNGEE. V gave up 0 bases and J gave up 7 bases, with 14 bases separating them. This CDR3 is built from 15 residues. The CDR3 protein is CASSVDGGPGNEQFF. CDR3 DNA sequence: TGTGCCAGCAGCGTAGACGGGGGCCCCGGAAATGAGCAGTTCTTC.

This rearrangement joins TRBV28 to TRBJ1-1, with D unclear. This CDR3 has 12 amino acids. The V end was cut by 4 bases, the J end by 4 bases, with 7 bases between. Germline V gene sequence: CDR1 MDHEN, CDR2 SYDVKM. In DNA, the CDR3 is TGTGCCAGCAGTTACCGGACCACTGAAGCTTTCTTT. This codes for CASSYRTTEAFF.

This clone has only one observation. V gene TRBV6-5 combines with J gene TRBJ1-6; D gene unclear. The CDR3 spans 14 residues. Per germline, CDR1 MNHEY and CDR2 SVGAGI. V gave up 4 bases and J gave up 0 bases, with 4 bases separating them. CDR3 DNA: TGTGCCAGCAGTTCTAGCTCCTATAATTCACCCCTCCACTTT. This codes for CASSSSSYNSPLHF.

V gene TRBV7-2 combines with J gene TRBJ2-1; D perhaps matches TRBD1 (6 bases). This CDR3 comprises 17 residues. Germline CDR1 and CDR2: SGHTA and FQGNSA. V gave up 0 bases and J gave up 0 bases, with 12 bases separating them. CDR3 DNA: TGTGCCAGCAGCTTAGCACAAACGGACAGCTCCTACAATGAGCAGTTCTTC. It specifies CASSLAQTDSSYNEQFF.

The rearrangement joins TRBV13 to TRBJ2-4; D may be TRBD2 (7 bases). Germline CDR1 and CDR2: PRHDT and FYEKMQ (reference sequence). The V and J ends lost 4 bases and 1 base respectively, with 14 bases between them. The CDR3 extends over 16 amino acids. The CDR3, as DNA: TGTGCCAGCAGCTCATTAGGGGGGGATGCCAAAAACATTCAGTACTTC. It yields the protein CASSSLGGDAKNIQYF.

The chain couples TRBV11-2 to TRBJ2-7, with D perhaps matching TRBD1 (6 bases). V lost 4 bases, J lost 7 bases, and 14 bases lay in between. CDR3 length equals 13 residues. In germline, CDR1 is SGHAT, CDR2 FQNNGV. The CDR3 DNA sequence: TGTGCCAGCAGCTACAGGGCTTTCTGGGAGCAGTACTTC. Translated, it gives CASSYRAFWEQYF.

The V gene is TRBV4-1, the J gene TRBJ2-1, with 8 bases identical to TRBD2. From germline, CDR1 is MGHRA and CDR2 YSYEKL. V dropped 0 bases and J dropped 0; count of bases not matched to a gene: 10. CDR3 size: 19 residues. The CDR3 DNA follows: TGCGCCAGCAGCCAAGATCACGGGGGGGAATATAGCTCCTACAATGAGCAGTTCTTC. This translates into CASSQDHGGEYSSYNEQFF.

The V call is TRBV5-4, the J call TRBJ1-2; D not resolved. Germline assignment: CDR1 SGHNT and CDR2 YYREEE (reference sequence). This CDR3 is 13 amino acids long. The V end lost 1 base, the J end lost 4 bases, and 8 bases lay between the germline ends. The CDR3 DNA sequence: TGTGCCAGCAGCTTGAGCGGCAGCTATGGCTACACCTTC. Encoded protein: CASSLSGSYGYTF.

This chain links TRBV9 with TRBJ2-3; 8 bases map to TRBD2. There are 14 residues in the CDR3. With 0 bases clipped from V and 6 bases from J, the junction kept 3 bases outside the gene matches. Germline V gives CDR1 SGDLS, CDR2 YYNGEE. Here the CDR3 reads CASSVGGGGDTQYF. CDR3 nucleotides: TGTGCCAGCAGCGTAGGTGGCGGGGGGGATACGCAGTATTTT.

This sequence joins TRBV7-2 and TRBJ2-5; perhaps TRBD1 as D (6 bases). CDR1 is SGHTA, CDR2 FQGNSA, per germline. The CDR3 sequence is 16 residues long. V lost 0 bases, J lost 5 bases, and 16 bases lay in between. Written as DNA, the CDR3 is TGTGCCAGCAGCTTAGCTGGGTTGGGGGCCTGGGAGACCCAGTACTTC. The encoded protein is CASSLAGLGAWETQYF.

V usage is TRBV6-5 and J usage is TRBJ2-7; possibly TRBD2 for D (5 bases). Germline values: CDR1 MNHEY, CDR2 SVGAGI. Between the trimmed V and J ends, which lost 4 bases and 5 bases, there was a span of 15 bases. The CDR3 consists of 14 residues. CDR3 nucleotides: TGTGCCAGCAGTTCCGACTATTCCAGGAACGAGCAGTACTTC. Translating it yields CASSSDYSRNEQYF.

Only a few counts were recorded for this clone. The V call is TRBV2, the J call TRBJ2-1, with 11 bases matching TRBD2. J was trimmed by 10 bases and V by 8 bases; bases with no gene match: 4. Looked up from germline, CDR1 is SNHLY and CDR2 is FYNNEI. The CDR3 spans 12 residues. The CDR3 bases are TGTGCCAGCTGGCCTAGCGGGGGGGAGCAGTTCTTC. Protein sequence: CASWPSGGEQFF.

The rearrangement links TRBV28 to TRBJ2-5; D may be TRBD1 (6 bases). This CDR3 is 16 amino acids long. V lost 3 bases, J lost 4 bases, and 18 bases lay in between. Germline V gene sequence: CDR1 MDHEN, CDR2 SYDVKM. CDR3 sequence reads: CASSFPRQVGGETQYF. The DNA for the CDR3 is TGTGCCAGCAGTTTCCCCCGACAGGTTGGGGGAGAGACCCAGTACTTC.

This clone was detected a few times. This sequence joins TRBV5-4 and TRBJ2-2, with D hard to call. With 7 bases removed from V and 6 bases from J, the gap between germline ends came to 10 bases. CDR3 length: 12 residues. CDR1 and CDR2 (germline): SGHNT, YYREEE (reference sequence). CDR3 coding DNA: TGTGCCAGCCATTACGAGGCCGGGGAGCTGTTTTTT. This sequence encodes CASHYEAGELFF.

The chain is built from TRBV18 and TRBJ2-5; TRBD1 is a possible D gene (5 bases). The CDR3 length is 15 residues. V was pared by 6 bases and J by 0 bases, with 14 bases between. Germline assignment: CDR1 KGHSH and CDR2 LQKENI. The CDR3 protein is CASSPTTEYQETQYF. Written as DNA, the CDR3 is TGTGCCAGCTCTCCCACGACAGAGTACCAAGAGACCCAGTACTTC.

This rearrangement joins TRBV6-1 to TRBJ2-7; no clear D gene. V gave up 9 bases and J gave up 3 bases, with 18 bases separating them. The V gene's germline CDR1 is MNHNS and CDR2 SASEGT. The CDR3 sequence is 14 residues long. CDR3 amino acids: CASGSSPLSYEQYF. In DNA form, the CDR3 reads TGTGCCAGTGGCAGTTCCCCACTAAGCTACGAGCAGTACTTC.

The chain carries TRBV9 and TRBJ2-2; D unclear. This CDR3 has 11 amino acids. V dropped 4 bases and J dropped 5 bases, with 3 bases sitting between them. Germline CDR1 and CDR2: SGDLS and YYNGEE. The CDR3 reads CASSRTGELFF. The CDR3 DNA is TGTGCCAGCAGCCGAACCGGGGAGCTGTTTTTT.